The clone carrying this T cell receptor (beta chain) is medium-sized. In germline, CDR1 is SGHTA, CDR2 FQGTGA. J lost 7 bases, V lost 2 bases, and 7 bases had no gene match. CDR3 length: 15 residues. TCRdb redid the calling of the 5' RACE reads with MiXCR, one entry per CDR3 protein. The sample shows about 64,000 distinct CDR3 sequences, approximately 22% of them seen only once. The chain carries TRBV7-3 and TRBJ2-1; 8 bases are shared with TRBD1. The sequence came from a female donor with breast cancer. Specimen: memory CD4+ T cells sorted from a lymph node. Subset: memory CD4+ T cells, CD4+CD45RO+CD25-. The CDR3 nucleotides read TGTGCCAGCAGCTTAGGGACAGGCCTGACAAATGAGCAGTTCTTC. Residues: CASSLGTGLTNEQFF.